This paragraph reports one TCR beta chain. The data stem from a study of blood T cell repertoires in COVID-19. About the research overall: The origin of the acute and convalescent COVID-19 samples was the United States, Italy and Spain.

The CDR3 contains 15 residues. J gave up 5 bases and V 1 base, and 5 bases lay outside the gene matches. Germline loops: CDR1 GTSNPN, CDR2 SVGIG (reference sequence). The table came from immunoSEQ multiplex PCR; TCRdb's copy has only in-frame clones and leaves some out. Of roughly 100,000 clones detected, roughly 90% appear once; the ten largest clones hold 4.2%. The rearrangement links TRBV30 to TRBJ1-4; TRBD1 agrees at 9 bases. Sequencing used peripheral blood. The sequence was collected from a human donor with COVID-19, enrolled during active disease. The donor label of this sample is uncertain. As DNA, the CDR3 is TGTGCCTGGAGTGGGGACAGGGCTTCAAATGAAAAACTGTTTTTT. Translation: CAWSGDRASNEKLFF. Drawing the rest from reference TRBV30 and TRBJ1-4, the complete variable domain is SQTIHQWPATLVQPVGSPLSLECTVEGTSNPNLYWYRQAAGRGLQLLFYSVGIGQISSEVPQNLSASRPQDRQFILSSKKLLLSDSGFYLCAWSGDRASNEKLFFGSGTQLSVL.